One and the same sample provided the 11 T cell receptor beta chains below, sequenced in a study of T cell responses to AZD1222 COVID-19 vaccine. The method was immunoSEQ multiplex PCR; TCRdb's version includes in-frame clones alone and lacks a portion of them. Found here are about 110,000 clones, approximately 91% of them singletons; the top ten hold around 13%. Source: peripheral blood, taken on day 0 of MenACWY control vaccination. The receptors here all came from an adult in good health.

In this sample, this clone turned up a few times. The chain uses TRBV11-2 and TRBJ1-1; TRBD1 is a possible D gene (5 bases). Germline CDR1 is SGHAT and CDR2 is FQNNGV. The CDR3 covers 14 residues. V was trimmed by 1 base and J by 4 bases, leaving 10 bases between them. The CDR3 sequence: CASSLVQGSTEAFF. Here the CDR3 DNA reads TGTGCCAGCAGCTTAGTTCAGGGATCCACTGAAGCTTTCTTT.

The chain couples TRBV28 to TRBJ2-7, with 9 bases lining up with TRBD1. This CDR3 comprises 15 residues. Germline loops: CDR1 MDHEN, CDR2 SYDVKM. The V segment lost 7 bases and the J segment 1 base; nucleotides outside the gene matches: 8. The CDR3 sequence: CASTTPGTGSYEQYF. CDR3 bases: TGTGCCAGCACCACCCCGGGGACAGGGTCCTACGAGCAGTACTTC.

The CDR3 nucleotides are TGTGCCAGCAGTGATAGTACCGGACTGGACTATGGCTACACCTTC. Its protein is CASSDSTGLDYGYTF. The chain couples TRBV25-1 to TRBJ1-2; D is unclear. Germline assignment: CDR1 MGHDK and CDR2 SYGVNS. V was shortened by 3 bases and J by 3 bases, with 14 bases between the two germline ends. The CDR3 extends over 15 amino acids.

The genes are TRBV9 and TRBJ2-1, with 10 bases aligning to TRBD2. Germline assignment: CDR1 SGDLS and CDR2 YYNGEE. V lost 6 bases, J lost 7 bases, and 10 bases stayed unmatched. The CDR3 contains 15 residues. This chain's CDR3 is CASNPSSGGGNEQFF. In DNA, the CDR3 is TGTGCCAGCAACCCCTCTAGCGGGGGAGGGAATGAGCAGTTCTTC. The whole variable domain, filled in from reference TRBV9 and TRBJ2-1, reads DSGVTQTPKHLITATGQRVTLRCSPRSGDLSVYWYQQSLDQGLQFLIQYYNGEERAKGNILERFSAQQFPDLHSELNLSSLELGDSALYFCASNPSSGGGNEQFFGPGTRLTVL.

The chain has TRBV6-2 or TRBV6-3 and TRBJ1-1; tentatively, D is TRBD1 (5 bases). CDR3 length: 12 amino acids. Trimming cost V 0 bases and J 8 bases, with 7 bases left between them. CDR1 and CDR2 (germline): MNHEY, SVGEGT. CDR3 protein: CASSYSWGEAFF. The DNA of the CDR3 is TGTGCCAGCAGTTACTCATGGGGGGAAGCTTTCTTT.

The J gene is TRBJ1-5, the V gene TRBV4-3; D ambiguous. V shed 0 bases and J shed 7 bases, with 13 bases lying between them. Germline-derived CDR1 and CDR2 are LGHNA and YSLEER. The CDR3 length is 15 residues. The CDR3 spells CASSQDRSGRQPQHF. DNA of the CDR3: TGCGCCAGCAGCCAAGATAGGTCGGGTCGACAGCCCCAGCATTTT.

This clone was recorded only once. This chain uses TRBV7-9 with TRBJ1-1, with D possibly being TRBD1 (6 bases). Germline-derived CDR1 and CDR2 are SEHNR and FQNEAQ (reference sequence). The CDR3 loop spans 14 amino acids. The V end was cut by 5 bases, the J end by 6 bases, with 16 bases between. The CDR3 reads CASSRLGEGAEAFF. CDR3 nucleotides: TGTGCCAGCAGCCGCCTAGGGGAGGGGGCTGAAGCTTTCTTT.

This rearrangement joins TRBV7-9 to TRBJ1-5; D is uncertain. The CDR3 covers 15 residues. V was clipped by 8 bases and J by 0 bases, with 14 bases between them. CDR1 is SEHNR, CDR2 FQNEAQ, per germline (reference sequence). CDR3 amino acids: CASQSGPNSNQPQHF. The CDR3 nucleotides read TGTGCCAGCCAAAGCGGGCCAAATAGCAATCAGCCCCAGCATTTT.

The CDR3 protein is CASSTRTGWNSPLHF. The DNA for the CDR3 is TGTGCCAGCAGCACTCGGACAGGGTGGAATTCACCCCTCCACTTT. V usage is TRBV5-6 and J usage is TRBJ1-6; 8 bases align to TRBD1. The CDR3 is 15 amino acids. After removal of 4 bases from V and 7 bases from J, the junction contained 7 bases not matched to a gene. Germline values: CDR1 SGHDT, CDR2 YYEEEE.

This sequence joins TRBV28 and TRBJ2-7; D is unresolved. Between the trimmed V and J ends, which lost 6 bases and 0 bases, there was a span of 6 bases. The CDR3 spans 12 residues. In germline, CDR1 is MDHEN, CDR2 SYDVKM. The CDR3 here is CASRASSYEQYF. CDR3 bases: TGTGCCAGCAGGGCAAGCTCCTACGAGCAGTACTTC.

The chain couples TRBV7-8 to TRBJ1-2, with TRBD1 as a possible D gene (5 bases). Germline values: CDR1 SGHVS, CDR2 FQNEAQ. This CDR3 comprises 15 residues. Between the trimmed V and J ends, which lost 5 bases and 0 bases, there was a span of 13 bases. CDR3 in amino acids: CASSPRDGSNYGYTF. The CDR3 nucleotides are TGTGCCAGCAGCCCCCGGGACGGTTCTAACTATGGCTACACCTTC.